The 17 T cell receptor beta chains presented below share a single source sample, sequenced in a study of beta chain features in type 1 diabetes. Isolated RNA was reverse transcribed in full, so expressed TCRB transcripts were sequenced. The assay was immunoSEQ multiplex PCR, and TCRdb's table has in-frame clones only and misses some. The data show just under 150,000 clones, more than 9% seen once. Sample: naive CD4+ T cells from blood. These TCRs come from a young man in good health.

Only a few counts were recorded for this clone. The chain recombines TRBV7-9 with TRBJ2-5, with TRBD2 identical over 15 bases. This CDR3 contains 16 residues. The trim removed 6 bases at V and 5 bases at J, leaving 7 bases unmatched. Germline V lookup: CDR1 SEHNR, CDR2 FQNEAQ (reference sequence). The CDR3 region is CASSSGTSGGMETQYF. CDR3 bases: TGTGCCAGCAGTTCCGGGACTAGCGGGGGGATGGAGACCCAGTACTTC.

A few counts support this clone. This chain joins TRBV4-2 and TRBJ2-3; 9 nucleotides match TRBD2. The CDR3 length is 17 residues. Looked up from germline, CDR1 is LGHNA and CDR2 is YNFKEQ. Losses at the gene ends were 0 bases for V and 2 bases for J; bases not matched to a gene: 6. The CDR3 bases are TGTGCCAGCAGCCAAGAGGGGGGACTAGCTATCACAGATACGCAGTATTTT. Its translation: CASSQEGGLAITDTQYF.

In its sample, this clone was seen a few times. V is TRBV5-1 and J is TRBJ2-7, with 10 bases identical to TRBD1. J was trimmed by 0 bases and V by 3 bases; bases with no gene match: 0. Germline CDR1 is SGHRS and CDR2 is YFSETQ. The CDR3 has 14 amino acids. The CDR3 DNA sequence: TGCGCCAGCAGCTGGACAGGGGGCTCCTACGAGCAGTACTTC. Its protein is CASSWTGGSYEQYF. The whole variable domain, filled in from reference TRBV5-1 and TRBJ2-7, reads KAGVTQTPRYLIKTRGQQVTLSCSPISGHRSVSWYQQTPGQGLQFLFEYFSETQRNKGNFPGRFSGRQFSNSRSEMNVSTLELGDSALYLCASSWTGGSYEQYFGPGTRLTVT.

This clone was found a few times. The chain combines TRBV5-4 with TRBJ2-1; 7 bases align to TRBD2. The V segment lost 2 bases and the J segment 1 base; nucleotides outside the gene matches: 9. The V gene's germline CDR1 is SGHNT and CDR2 YYREEE (reference sequence). This CDR3 contains 17 residues. CDR3 sequence (DNA): TGTGCCAGCAGCTTCAGCGGGGTACGGGGTTCCTACAATGAGCAGTTCTTC. It encodes CASSFSGVRGSYNEQFF.

Ten or more counts support this clone. This chain uses TRBV7-9 with TRBJ2-7; weak D call: TRBD1 (6 bases). The germline gives CDR1 SEHNR, CDR2 FQNEAQ (reference sequence). CDR3 size: 15 residues. V was shortened by 5 bases and J by 2 bases, with 16 bases between the two germline ends. The CDR3 sequence is CASSTGPRVPYEQYF. CDR3 nucleotides: TGTGCCAGCAGCACAGGGCCAAGGGTCCCCTACGAGCAGTACTTC.

The chain combines TRBV25-1 with TRBJ1-2, with D possibly TRBD1 on 6 matching bases. Trimming left V 4 bases short and J 2 bases short, with 11 bases between. CDR1 MGHDK and CDR2 SYGVNS come from the germline V gene. This CDR3 has 14 amino acids. The CDR3 nucleotides are TGTGCCAGCAGTGGAACAGGGTTCAACTATGGCTACACCTTC. As protein: CASSGTGFNYGYTF.

This chain uses TRBV27 with TRBJ1-2, with a weak D call TRBD1 (6 bases). V lost 10 bases to trimming and J lost 5 bases, with 20 bases between them. The V gene's germline CDR1 is MNHEY and CDR2 SMNVEV (reference sequence). The CDR3 is 14 residues long. CDR3 protein: CATRGGARRYGYTF. CDR3 coding DNA: TGTGCCACCAGAGGGGGGGCTCGCCGGTATGGCTACACCTTC.

The rearrangement joins TRBV4-2 to TRBJ1-2, with D possibly TRBD1 on 5 matching bases. The V gene's germline CDR1 is LGHNA and CDR2 YNFKEQ. The V gene lost 0 bases and the J gene lost 4 bases, with 9 bases spanning the gap. The CDR3 contains 14 residues. The CDR3 sequence: CASSQDRVTYGYTF. Here the CDR3 DNA reads TGTGCCAGCAGCCAAGACAGGGTAACCTATGGCTACACCTTC.

The chain has TRBV11-2 and TRBJ2-2; the match to TRBD1 covers 9 bases. The CDR3 runs 15 residues. V gave up 2 bases and J gave up 2 bases; unmatched junction bases: 0. CDR1 and CDR2 (germline): SGHAT, FQNNGV. CDR3 DNA: TGTGCCAGCAGCTTAACAGGGGGCAACACCGGGGAGCTGTTTTTT. Amino acid sequence: CASSLTGGNTGELFF.

CDR3 in amino acids: CASSLAEGANYGYTF. CDR3 DNA sequence: TGTGCCAGCAGCCTAGCGGAGGGGGCTAACTATGGCTACACCTTC. This sequence joins TRBV5-4 and TRBJ1-2; TRBD1 is a possible D gene (6 bases). The ends were cut back, 4 bases at V and 0 bases at J, with 13 bases in the middle. The germline V gene has CDR1 SGHNT and CDR2 YYREEE (reference sequence). The CDR3 totals 15 residues. Full variable domain (remainder filled in from reference TRBV5-4 and TRBJ1-2): ETGVTQSPTHLIKTRGQQVTLRCSSQSGHNTVSWYQQALGQGPQFIFQYYREEENGRGNFPPRFSGLQFPNYSSELNVNALELDDSALYLCASSLAEGANYGYTFGSGTRLTVV.

The chain combines TRBV7-7 with TRBJ2-2, with TRBD1 matching over 9 bases. In germline, CDR1 is SSHAT, CDR2 FNYEAQ (reference sequence). The junction had 8 bases not matched to a gene; V was cut back by 5 bases and J by 4 bases. CDR3 size: 16 residues. The CDR3 here is CASSPPDRGVTGELFF. As DNA, the CDR3 is TGTGCCAGCAGCCCCCCGGACAGGGGTGTCACCGGGGAGCTGTTTTTT.

The chain links TRBV11-2 to TRBJ2-2; D is ambiguous. This CDR3 region has 12 residues. Germline lookup yields CDR1 SGHAT and CDR2 FQNNGV. The V end was cut by 3 bases, the J end by 4 bases, with 3 bases between. The CDR3 DNA reads TGTGCCAGCAGCTTCCGCACCGGGGAGCTGTTTTTT. It translates to CASSFRTGELFF.

This chain uses TRBV7-2 with TRBJ1-5; D unresolved. From germline, CDR1 is SGHTA and CDR2 FQGNSA. The CDR3 spans 13 residues. Trimming pared 1 base from V and 7 bases from J, leaving 8 bases between. The CDR3 spells CASSLDRGQPQHF. Here the CDR3 DNA reads TGTGCCAGCAGCTTAGATCGAGGGCAGCCCCAGCATTTT.

This clone has just a few counts. The chain couples TRBV19 to TRBJ2-2, with 7 bases that match TRBD1. The V segment lost 6 bases and the J segment 5 bases; nucleotides outside the gene matches: 9. CDR1 is LNHDA and CDR2 is SQIVND in the germline V gene (reference sequence). This CDR3 has 15 amino acids. The CDR3 DNA follows: TGTGCCAGTAGCCGTAGACAGGGTAGTACCGGGGAGCTGTTTTTT. Translated, it gives CASSRRQGSTGELFF.

The J gene is TRBJ2-7, the V gene TRBV28, with D tentatively TRBD1 (6 bases). This CDR3 comprises 13 residues. Trimming left V 6 bases short and J 2 bases short, with 11 bases between. Germline V gene sequence: CDR1 MDHEN, CDR2 SYDVKM. The CDR3 loop is CASSPGDTYEQYF. CDR3 DNA: TGTGCCAGCAGCCCAGGGGACACCTACGAGCAGTACTTC.

This clone was detected many times. The chain carries TRBV7-9 and TRBJ2-3; D remains unclear. CDR1 and CDR2 (germline): SEHNR, FQNEAQ (reference sequence). This CDR3 has 12 amino acids. Trimming removed 3 bases from V and 6 bases from J, with 7 bases in between. CDR3 coding DNA: TGTGCCAGCAGCTTTGAGGCGGATACGCAGTATTTT. Amino acid sequence: CASSFEADTQYF.

This clone was seen at least ten times. The chain links TRBV30 to TRBJ2-3; D is ambiguous. V was trimmed by 0 bases and J by 2 bases, leaving 6 bases between them. CDR1 and CDR2 (germline): GTSNPN, SVGIG (reference sequence). This CDR3 region has 13 residues. CDR3 in DNA: TGTGCCTGGAGTGTACAGAACACAGATACGCAGTATTTT. This sequence encodes CAWSVQNTDTQYF.